The rows below give T cell receptor beta chains drawn from one sample of a study of blood T cell repertoires in COVID-19. This table comes from immunoSEQ multiplex PCR, and its TCRdb copy is limited to in-frame clones, with some not included. Among some 230,000 clones listed, 80% to 85% were seen once. Material for sequencing was peripheral blood. These receptors came from a woman in her sixties with acute or convalescent COVID-19. CDR3s include the opening cysteine and the closing phenylalanine or tryptophan. D genes are given only for firm matches. Size is stated for part of the rows, as once, few or many counts, or as a class when the clone is expanded.

d_gene | abundance | j_gene | v_gene | CDR3nt | CDR3aa
- | once | TRBJ2-1 | TRBV6-2/TRBV6-3 | TGTGCCAGCAGTTACCAAGAGGTCGATGAGCAGTTCTTC | CASSYQEVDEQFF
- | - | TRBJ1-4 | TRBV7-2 | TGTGCCAGCAGCCTTGTGAGGACACAGGATGAAAAACTGTTTTTT | CASSLVRTQDEKLFF
TRBD1 | - | TRBJ1-6 | TRBV20-1 | TGCAGTGCTAGTCGACAGGGAGGTTATCTAGATTCACCCCTCCACTTT | CSASRQGGYLDSPLHF
- | - | TRBJ1-1 | TRBV7-8 | TGTGCCAGCATGAGGCAGCAGAACACTGAAGCTTTCTTT | CASMRQQNTEAFF
- | once | TRBJ1-1 | TRBV6-6 | TGTGCCAGCAGTACAAGGGGGTCCGGGAACACTGAAGCTTTCTTT | CASSTRGSGNTEAFF
- | - | TRBJ1-2 | TRBV5-4 | TGTGCCAGCAGCTTGGTCTGGGAGGGAGGCTACACCTTC | CASSLVWEGGYTF
- | - | TRBJ2-2 | TRBV7-9 | TGTGCCAGCAGCTTAGGGCAGTTTCGGAGCAACACCGGGGAGCTGTTTTTT | CASSLGQFRSNTGELFF
TRBD1 | - | TRBJ2-3 | TRBV10-3 | TGTGCCATCACCGGGACAGGCCAGAGCACAGATACGCAGTATTTT | CAITGTGQSTDTQYF
- | once | TRBJ2-3 | TRBV19 | TGTGCCAGTAGTATAGGTGTCGGCACAGATACGCAGTATTTT | CASSIGVGTDTQYF
TRBD1 | - | TRBJ2-3 | TRBV5-1 | TGCGCCAGCAGCTGGGGACAGGGTAGCACAGATACGCAGTATTTT | CASSWGQGSTDTQYF
TRBD2 | - | TRBJ2-1 | TRBV4-2 | TGTGCCAGCAGCCAGGGACTAGCGGGCTCCTACAATGAGCAGTTCTTC | CASSQGLAGSYNEQFF
- | - | TRBJ1-2 | TRBV14 | TGTGCCAGCAGCCAAGATCGGGGGGGCTACACCTTC | CASSQDRGGYTF
- | - | TRBJ2-7 | TRBV5-6 | TGTGCCAGCAGCGCGGACAGCTACGAGCAGTACTTC | CASSADSYEQYF
- | - | TRBJ1-1 | TRBV5-1 | TGCGCCAGCAGCTTGGGGGCCACTGTGCCAGCCAGGGAAGCTTTCTTT | CASSLGATVPAREAFF
- | - | TRBJ1-5 | TRBV4-2 | TGTGCCAGCAGCCGCGAATGGGGGGGTCAGCCCCAGCATTTT | CASSREWGGQPQHF
TRBD2 | - | TRBJ2-3 | TRBV15 | TGTGCCACTCAGACTAGCGGGGGCGCAGATACGCAGTATTTT | CATQTSGGADTQYF
TRBD2 | - | TRBJ2-1 | TRBV5-4 | TGTGCCAGCAGCCTAGCGGGGACCTACAATGAGCAGTTCTTC | CASSLAGTYNEQFF
- | - | TRBJ2-1 | TRBV5-4 | TGTGCCAGCGGGGCGGCCAATGAGCAGTTCTTC | CASGAANEQFF
- | - | TRBJ1-1 | TRBV21-1 | TGTGCCAGCAGCAAAGCCGGGACAGGGAATTCTCCTGAAGCTTTCTTT | CASSKAGTGNSPEAFF
- | - | TRBJ2-2 | TRBV3-1/TRBV3-2 | TGTGCCAGCAGCCAAGCCGCGGTCGGGGAGCTGTTTTTT | CASSQAAVGELFF